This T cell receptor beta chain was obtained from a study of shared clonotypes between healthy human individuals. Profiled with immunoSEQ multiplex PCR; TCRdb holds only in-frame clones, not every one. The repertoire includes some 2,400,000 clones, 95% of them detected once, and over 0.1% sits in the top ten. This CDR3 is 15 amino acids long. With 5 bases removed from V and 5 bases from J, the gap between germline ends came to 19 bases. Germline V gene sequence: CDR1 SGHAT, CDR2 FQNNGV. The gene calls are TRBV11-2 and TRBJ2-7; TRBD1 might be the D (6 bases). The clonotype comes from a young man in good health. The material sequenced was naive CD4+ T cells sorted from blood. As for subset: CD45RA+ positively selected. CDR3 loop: CASSPSGHPRDEQYF. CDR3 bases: TGTGCCAGCAGCCCCTCGGGACACCCACGGGACGAGCAGTACTTC. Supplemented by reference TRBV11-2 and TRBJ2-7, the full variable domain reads EAGVAQSPRYKIIEKRQSVAFWCNPISGHATLYWYQQILGQGPKLLIQFQNNGVVDDSQLPKDRFSAERLKGVDSTLKIQPAKLEDSAVYLCASSPSGHPRDEQYFGPGTRLTVT.